In its sample, the clone carrying this T cell receptor (beta chain) was seen a few times. Its antigen is still unknown. Germline assignment: CDR1 DFQATT and CDR2 SNEGSKA (reference sequence). Trimming pared 6 bases from V and 5 bases from J, leaving 11 bases between. CDR3 size: 13 residues. The entry originates in a study of early T cells in non-severe SARS-CoV-2 infection. Whole-study context: Chains were unpaired, as sequencing was done on bulk RNA from unsorted whole blood.

Study observations and caveats: Lookups in VDJdb leaned toward anti-spike CD8 responses and missed private and CD4 specificities.

Attachment of unique molecular identifiers to individual cDNA molecules was performed. TCRdb redid the calling of the 5' RACE reads with MiXCR, one entry per CDR3 protein. The sample shows roughly 30,000 distinct CDR3 sequences, 4.5% to 7% of them seen only once. V is TRBV20-1 and J is TRBJ1-6; D is ambiguous. Sequenced sample: whole blood. The TCR originated in an adult who was a healthcare worker with PCR-confirmed SARS-CoV-2 infection or an uninfected control (not recorded which). CDR3 in amino acids: CSARGTDNSPLHF. CDR3 DNA sequence: TGCAGTGCCCGGGGTACCGATAATTCACCCCTCCACTTT.